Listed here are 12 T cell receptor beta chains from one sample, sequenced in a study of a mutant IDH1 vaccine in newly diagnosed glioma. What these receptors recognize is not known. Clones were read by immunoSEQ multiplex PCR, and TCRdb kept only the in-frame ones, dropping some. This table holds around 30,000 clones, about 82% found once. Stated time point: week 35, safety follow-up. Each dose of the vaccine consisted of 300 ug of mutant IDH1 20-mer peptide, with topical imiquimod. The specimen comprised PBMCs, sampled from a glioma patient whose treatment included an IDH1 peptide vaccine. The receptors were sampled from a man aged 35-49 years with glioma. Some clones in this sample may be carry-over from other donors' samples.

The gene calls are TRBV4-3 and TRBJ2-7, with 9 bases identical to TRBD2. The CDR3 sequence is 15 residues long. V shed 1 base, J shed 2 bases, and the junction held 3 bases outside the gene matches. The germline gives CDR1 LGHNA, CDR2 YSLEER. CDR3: CASSQGLAGTYEQYF. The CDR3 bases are TGCGCCAGCAGCCAAGGCCTAGCGGGGACCTACGAGCAGTACTTC.

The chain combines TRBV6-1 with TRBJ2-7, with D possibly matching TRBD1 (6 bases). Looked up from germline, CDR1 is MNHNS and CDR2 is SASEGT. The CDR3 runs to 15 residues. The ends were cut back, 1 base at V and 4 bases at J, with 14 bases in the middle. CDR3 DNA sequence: TGTGCCAGCAGTGAAGAGGAGACAGGACCTTACGAGCAGTACTTC. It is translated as CASSEEETGPYEQYF.

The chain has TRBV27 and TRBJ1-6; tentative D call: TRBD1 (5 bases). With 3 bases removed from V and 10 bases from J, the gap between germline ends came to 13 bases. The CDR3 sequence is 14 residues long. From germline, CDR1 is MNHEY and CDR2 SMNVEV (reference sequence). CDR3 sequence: CASSLGRVGSPLHF. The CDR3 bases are TGTGCCAGCAGTTTGGGCAGGGTGGGATCACCCCTCCACTTT.

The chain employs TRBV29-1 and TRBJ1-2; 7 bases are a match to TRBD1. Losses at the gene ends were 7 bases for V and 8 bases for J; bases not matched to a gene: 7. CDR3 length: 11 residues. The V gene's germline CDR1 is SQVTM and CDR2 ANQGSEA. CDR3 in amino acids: CSAGQVQGYTF. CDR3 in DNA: TGCAGCGCCGGACAGGTGCAAGGCTACACCTTC. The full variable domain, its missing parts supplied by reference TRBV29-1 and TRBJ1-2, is SAVISQKPSRDICQRGTSLTIQCQVDSQVTMMFWYRQQPGQSLTLIATANQGSEATYESGFVIDKFPISRPNLTFSTLTVSNMSPEDSSIYLCSAGQVQGYTFGSGTRLTVV.

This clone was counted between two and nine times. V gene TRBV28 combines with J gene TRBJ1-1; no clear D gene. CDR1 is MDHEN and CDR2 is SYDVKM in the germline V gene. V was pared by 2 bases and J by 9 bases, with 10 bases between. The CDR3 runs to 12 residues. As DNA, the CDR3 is TGTGCCAGCAGTTTAATTGACCAGCAAGCTTTCTTT. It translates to CASSLIDQQAFF.

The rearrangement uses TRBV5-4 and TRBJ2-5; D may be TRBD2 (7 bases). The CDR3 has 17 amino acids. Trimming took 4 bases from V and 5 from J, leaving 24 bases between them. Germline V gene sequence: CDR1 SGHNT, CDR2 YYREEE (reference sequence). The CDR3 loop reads CASSRSPGAREDETQYF. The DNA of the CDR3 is TGTGCCAGCAGCCGGTCCCCAGGGGCCCGGGAGGATGAGACCCAGTACTTC.

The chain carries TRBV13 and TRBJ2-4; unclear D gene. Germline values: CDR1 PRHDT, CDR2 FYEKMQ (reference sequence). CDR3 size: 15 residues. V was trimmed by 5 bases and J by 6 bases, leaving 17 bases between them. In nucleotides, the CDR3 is TGTGCCAGCAGCGCCCGAGAGGAGATAAGAAACATTCAGTACTTC. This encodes CASSAREEIRNIQYF.

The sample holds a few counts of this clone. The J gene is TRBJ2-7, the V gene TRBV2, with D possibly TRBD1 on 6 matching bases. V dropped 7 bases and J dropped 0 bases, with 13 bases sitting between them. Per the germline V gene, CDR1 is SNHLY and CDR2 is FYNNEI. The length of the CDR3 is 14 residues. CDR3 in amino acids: CASTGGSLSYEQYF. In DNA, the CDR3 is TGTGCCAGCACTGGGGGCTCGCTCTCCTACGAGCAGTACTTC.

The chain's CDR3 is CARTPGGDRGLHEQFF. Here the CDR3 DNA reads TGTGCCAGAACCCCCGGGGGAGACAGGGGGCTTCATGAGCAGTTCTTC. The rearrangement uses TRBV5-3 and TRBJ2-1, with 10 bases lining up with TRBD1. TRBV5-3 is annotated as an ORF whose role is uncertain. The V segment lost 6 bases and the J segment 8 bases; nucleotides outside the gene matches: 14. The CDR3 runs 16 residues.

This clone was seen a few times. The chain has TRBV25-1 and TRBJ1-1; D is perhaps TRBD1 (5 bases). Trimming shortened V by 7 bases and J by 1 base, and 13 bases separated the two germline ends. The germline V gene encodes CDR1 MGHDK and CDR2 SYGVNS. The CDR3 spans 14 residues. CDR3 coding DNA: TGTGCCAGCACCCAGACAGACCGGAACACTGAAGCTTTCTTT. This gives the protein CASTQTDRNTEAFF.

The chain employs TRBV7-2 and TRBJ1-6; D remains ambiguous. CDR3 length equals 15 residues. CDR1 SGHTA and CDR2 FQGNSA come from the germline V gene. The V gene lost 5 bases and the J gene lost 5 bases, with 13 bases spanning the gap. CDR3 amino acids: CASSPLGLNNSPLHF. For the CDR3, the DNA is TGTGCCAGCAGCCCCTTAGGCCTTAATAATTCACCCCTCCACTTT.

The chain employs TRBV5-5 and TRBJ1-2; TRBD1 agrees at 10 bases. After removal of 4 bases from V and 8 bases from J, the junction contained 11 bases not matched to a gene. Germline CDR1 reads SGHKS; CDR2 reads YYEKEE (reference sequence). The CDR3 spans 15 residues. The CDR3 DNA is TGTGCCAGCAGCCGAAATACCTGGGACAGGGGAGGCTACACCTTC. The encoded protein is CASSRNTWDRGGYTF.